The 10 T cell receptor beta chains below come from one sample, sequenced in a study of T cell clones after liver transplantation (dated by TCRdb to between 2018 and 2021). The protocol used for the library was the immunoSEQ multiplex PCR assay. Drawn from immuneACCESS, this table holds only the in-frame rearrangements with V and J called that TCRdb kept. Clones are partly lost; checked studies trace under half to an unresolved V gene and leave the rest unexplained. The sample records 68,000 or so clones, 80% to 95% of which are singletons. The top ten clonotypes cover more than 0.85% of the sample. The starting material was CD4+ T cells from blood, obtained less than 27 months after liver transplant. The receptor set was obtained from a human patient who received a liver transplant. After a transplant, not all T cells may be the patient's own; some may come from the graft donor.

The chain combines TRBV14 with TRBJ2-1; D gene uncertain. Germline V gene data show CDR1 as SGHDN and CDR2 as FVKESK. This CDR3 region has 15 residues. V was trimmed by 0 bases and J by 7 bases, leaving 13 bases between them. The CDR3: CASSQDFGVRNEQFF. The CDR3 coding sequence is TGTGCCAGCAGCCAAGATTTTGGGGTCCGAAATGAGCAGTTCTTC.

The chain couples TRBV28 to TRBJ2-7; the match to TRBD2 covers 9 bases. Trimming cost V 7 bases and J 4 bases; bases outside gene matches: 2. The CDR3 has 12 amino acids. The germline CDR1 and CDR2 sequences are MDHEN and SYDVKM. CDR3: CASTTSGYEQYF. CDR3 DNA sequence: TGTGCCAGCACGACTAGCGGATACGAGCAGTACTTC.

The chain employs TRBV5-1 and TRBJ2-2; 7 nucleotides align to TRBD1. V gave up 4 bases and J gave up 3 bases; unmatched junction bases: 6. Looked up from germline, CDR1 is SGHRS and CDR2 is YFSETQ. The CDR3 has 15 residues. The DNA for the CDR3 is TGCGCCAGCAGCGGGACAGAAGCCCACACCGGGGAGCTGTTTTTT. The encoded protein is CASSGTEAHTGELFF.

The chain employs TRBV18 and TRBJ1-4; 8 bases line up with TRBD1. The CDR3 sequence is 19 residues long. Germline V gene sequence: CDR1 KGHSH, CDR2 LQKENI. V dropped 3 bases and J dropped 1; count of bases not matched to a gene: 13. CDR3 sequence reads: CASSPLGGQVYQTNEKLFF. DNA of the CDR3: TGTGCCAGCTCACCGCTCGGGGGACAGGTCTATCAAACTAATGAAAAACTGTTTTTT.

J is TRBJ2-1 and V is TRBV7-8; weak D call: TRBD2 (6 bases). Germline loops: CDR1 SGHVS, CDR2 FQNEAQ. V was pared by 1 base and J by 12 bases, with 7 bases between. This CDR3 contains 11 residues. CDR3 protein: CASSLVGGQFF. CDR3 nucleotide sequence: TGTGCCAGCAGCTTAGTGGGGGGGCAGTTCTTC.

The chain carries TRBV29-1 and TRBJ2-1, with D possibly matching TRBD1 (5 bases). Trimming stripped 3 bases from V and 5 bases from J, with 20 bases between. Germline assignment: CDR1 SQVTM and CDR2 ANQGSEA. The CDR3 is 16 residues long. Written as DNA, the CDR3 is TGCAGCGTTGAGCCTCGCTATAGGACACCCAACAATGAGCAGTTCTTC. Translating it yields CSVEPRYRTPNNEQFF.

DNA of the CDR3: TGTGCCAGCAGTTACCGGACTAGCGGTAAAAACATTCAGTACTTC. Protein: CASSYRTSGKNIQYF. The chain employs TRBV6-5 and TRBJ2-4; 10 bases line up with TRBD2. Trimming took 2 bases from V and 4 from J; bases not matched to a gene: 2. The CDR3 extends over 15 amino acids. The germline V gene encodes CDR1 MNHEY and CDR2 SVGAGI.

The chain links TRBV2 to TRBJ1-1; D remains unclear. The length of the CDR3 is 13 residues. The germline V and J ends were trimmed by 4 bases and 1 base, with 7 bases remaining between them. CDR1 SNHLY and CDR2 FYNNEI come from the germline V gene. The CDR3 coding sequence is TGTGCCAGCAGTGGTTCGCGGAACACTGAAGCTTTCTTT. Encoded protein: CASSGSRNTEAFF. The whole variable domain, filled in from reference TRBV2 and TRBJ1-1, reads EPEVTQTPSHQVTQMGQEVILRCVPISNHLYFYWYRQILGQKVEFLVSFYNNEISEKSEIFDDQFSVERPDGSNFTLKIRSTKLEDSAMYFCASSGSRNTEAFFGQGTRLTVV.

This chain links TRBV7-9 with TRBJ2-3, with D maybe TRBD2 (6 bases). Trimming pared 5 bases from V and 2 bases from J, leaving 26 bases between. CDR3 length: 19 residues. Looked up from germline, CDR1 is SEHNR and CDR2 is FQNEAQ (reference sequence). CDR3 loop: CASSPPPGLSPLSTDTQYF. In nucleotides, the CDR3 is TGTGCCAGCAGCCCCCCTCCGGGACTCTCTCCTCTTTCCACAGATACGCAGTATTTT.

The rearrangement uses TRBV18 and TRBJ2-1; D might be TRBD2 (6 bases). V shed 2 bases and J shed 5 bases, with 13 bases lying between them. The CDR3 spans 15 residues. CDR1 is KGHSH, CDR2 LQKENI, per germline. This chain's CDR3 is CASSPAGIEDNEQFF. In nucleotides, the CDR3 is TGTGCCAGCTCACCAGCGGGAATTGAGGACAATGAGCAGTTCTTC.